The clone carrying this TCR beta chain was picked up many times. Germline CDR1 reads SGHRS; CDR2 reads YFSETQ. The CDR3 runs to 14 residues. Trimming removed 0 bases from V and 1 base from J, with 4 bases in between. Cells sorted as Tregs were CD4+, CD25+ and CD127-/low. After constant-region reverse-primer amplification, full-length variable regions underwent semi-nested PCR with Nested Universal Primer A. TCRdb reprocessed the 5' RACE reads with MiXCR, giving one entry per CDR3 protein. The table records 46,000 or so distinct CDR3 sequences, approximately 23% of them present only once. The source is a female donor with breast cancer. V usage is TRBV5-1 and J usage is TRBJ2-2; D is ambiguous. The sample taken for sequencing was Tregs sorted from a lymph node. The CDR3 loop reads CASSLDGNTGELFF. The CDR3 DNA is TGCGCCAGCAGCTTGGACGGGAACACCGGGGAGCTGTTTTTT.